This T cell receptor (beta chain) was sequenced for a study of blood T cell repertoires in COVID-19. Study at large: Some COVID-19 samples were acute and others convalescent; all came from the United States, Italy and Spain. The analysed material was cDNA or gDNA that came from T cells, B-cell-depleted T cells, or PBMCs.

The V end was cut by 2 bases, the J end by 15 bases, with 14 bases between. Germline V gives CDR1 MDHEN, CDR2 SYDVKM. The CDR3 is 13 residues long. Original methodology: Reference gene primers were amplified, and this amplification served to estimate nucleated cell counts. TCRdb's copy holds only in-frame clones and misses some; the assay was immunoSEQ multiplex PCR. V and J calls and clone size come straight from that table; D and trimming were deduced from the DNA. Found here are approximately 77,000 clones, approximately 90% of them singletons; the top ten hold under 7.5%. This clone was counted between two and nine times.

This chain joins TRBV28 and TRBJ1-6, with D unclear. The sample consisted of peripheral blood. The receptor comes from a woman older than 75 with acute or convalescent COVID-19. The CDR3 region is CASSLPTAPRLHF. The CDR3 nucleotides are TGTGCCAGCAGTTTACCGACTGCCCCCCGCCTCCACTTT. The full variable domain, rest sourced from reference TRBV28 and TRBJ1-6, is DVKVTQSSRYLVKRTGEKVFLECVQDMDHENMFWYRQDPGLGLRLIYFSYDVKMKEKGDIPEGYSVSREKKERFSLILESASTNQTSMYLCASSLPTAPRLHFGNGTRLTVT.